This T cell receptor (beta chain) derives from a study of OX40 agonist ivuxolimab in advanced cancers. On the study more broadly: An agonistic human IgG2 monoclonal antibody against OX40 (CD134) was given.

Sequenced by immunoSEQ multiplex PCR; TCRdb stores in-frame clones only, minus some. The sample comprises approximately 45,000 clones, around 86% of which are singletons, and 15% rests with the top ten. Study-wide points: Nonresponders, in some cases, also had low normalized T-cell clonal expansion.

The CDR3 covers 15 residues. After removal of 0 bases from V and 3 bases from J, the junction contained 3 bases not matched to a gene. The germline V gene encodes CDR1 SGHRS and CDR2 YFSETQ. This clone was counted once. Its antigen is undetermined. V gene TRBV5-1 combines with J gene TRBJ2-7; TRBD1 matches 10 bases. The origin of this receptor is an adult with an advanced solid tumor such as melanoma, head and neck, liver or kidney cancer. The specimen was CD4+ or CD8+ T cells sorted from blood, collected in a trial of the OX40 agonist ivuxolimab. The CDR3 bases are TGCGCCAGCAGCTTGGTGACAGGGGGCGGCTACGAGCAGTACTTC. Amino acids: CASSLVTGGGYEQYF.